The text below deals with one T cell receptor (beta chain). Its target is unknown. The sample comes from a study of T cell responses to AZD1222 COVID-19 vaccine. Study results and limitations: Reportedly, nearly half of unique spike TCRs recognized epitopes outside B.1.351/B.1.1.7 mutations.

Germline assignment: CDR1 SGDLS and CDR2 YYNGEE. V dropped 3 bases and J dropped 2; count of bases not matched to a gene: 6. This CDR3 spans 17 amino acids. The assay was immunoSEQ multiplex PCR, and TCRdb's table has in-frame clones only and misses some. This table has 100,000 to 150,000 clones, around 87% appearing once. The genes are TRBV9 and TRBJ2-2; 11 nucleotides match TRBD2. The receptor comes from an adult in good health. This sample comprised peripheral blood, obtained on day 0 of AZD1222 vaccination. The chain's CDR3 is CASSATGTSGNTGELFF. The CDR3 DNA follows: TGTGCCAGCAGCGCAACCGGGACTAGCGGAAACACCGGGGAGCTGTTTTTT.